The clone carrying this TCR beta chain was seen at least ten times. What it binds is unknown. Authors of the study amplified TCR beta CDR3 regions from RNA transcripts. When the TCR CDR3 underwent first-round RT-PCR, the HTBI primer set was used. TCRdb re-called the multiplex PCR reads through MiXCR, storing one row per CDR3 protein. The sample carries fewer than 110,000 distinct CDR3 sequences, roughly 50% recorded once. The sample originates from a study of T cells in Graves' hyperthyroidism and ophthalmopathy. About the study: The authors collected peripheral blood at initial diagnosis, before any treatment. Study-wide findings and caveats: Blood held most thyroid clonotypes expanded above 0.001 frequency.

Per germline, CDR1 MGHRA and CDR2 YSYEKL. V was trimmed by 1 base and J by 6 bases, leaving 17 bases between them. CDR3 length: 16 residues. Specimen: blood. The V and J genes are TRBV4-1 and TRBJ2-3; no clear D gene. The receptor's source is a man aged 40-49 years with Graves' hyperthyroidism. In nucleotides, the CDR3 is TGCGCCAGCAGCCAAGCTAAGCTCCACCTCGAGGATACGCAGTATTTT. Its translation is CASSQAKLHLEDTQYF.